This T cell receptor (beta chain) was obtained from a study of T cells in Graves' hyperthyroidism and ophthalmopathy. V was cut by 5 bases and J by 0 bases, with 11 bases left in between. The CDR3 runs 14 residues. CDR1 DFQATT and CDR2 SNEGSKA come from the germline V gene (reference sequence). Study-wide findings and caveats: Blood also showed most of the thyroid clonotypes that were expanded above 0.001.

RNA transcripts yielded amplified TCR beta CDR3 regions. TCR CDR3 regions were first amplified by RT-PCR with HTBI primers. MiXCR was run by TCRdb on the multiplex PCR reads, yielding one entry per CDR3 protein. The sample lists approximately 300,000 distinct CDR3 sequences, approximately 19% occurring once. There are a few counts of this clonotype. Its antigen remains unidentified. The chain recombines TRBV20-1 with TRBJ2-1; tentatively, D is TRBD1 (5 bases). The sequence was collected from a man aged 45-65 years with Graves' ophthalmopathy. Sequencing was performed on blood. The CDR3 coding sequence is TGCAGTGCTGACAGAGTAAGCTCCTACAATGAGCAGTTCTTC. It translates to CSADRVSSYNEQFF.